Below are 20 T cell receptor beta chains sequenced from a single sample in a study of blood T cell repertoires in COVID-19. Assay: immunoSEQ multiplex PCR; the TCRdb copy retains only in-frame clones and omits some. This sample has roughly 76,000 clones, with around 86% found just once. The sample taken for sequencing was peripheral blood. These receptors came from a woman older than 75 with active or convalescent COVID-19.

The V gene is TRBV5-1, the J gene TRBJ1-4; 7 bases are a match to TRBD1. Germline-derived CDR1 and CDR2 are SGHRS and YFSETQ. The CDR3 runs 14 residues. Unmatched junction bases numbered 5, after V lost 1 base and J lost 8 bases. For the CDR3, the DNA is TGCGCCAGCAGCTTGCGGACAGGCGGAGAAAAACTGTTTTTT. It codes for CASSLRTGGEKLFF.

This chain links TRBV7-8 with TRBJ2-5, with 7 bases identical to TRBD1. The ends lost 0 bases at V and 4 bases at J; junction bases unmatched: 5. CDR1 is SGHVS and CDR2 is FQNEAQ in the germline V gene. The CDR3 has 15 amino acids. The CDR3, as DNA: TGTGCCAGCAGCTTAGCCAGACAGGGAAGAGAGACCCAGTACTTC. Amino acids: CASSLARQGRETQYF.

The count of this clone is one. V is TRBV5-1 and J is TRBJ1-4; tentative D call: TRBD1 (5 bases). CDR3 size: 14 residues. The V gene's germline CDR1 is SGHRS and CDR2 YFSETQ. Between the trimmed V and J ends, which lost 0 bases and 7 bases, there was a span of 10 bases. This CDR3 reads CASSLGQGGEKLFF. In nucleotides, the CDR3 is TGCGCCAGCAGCTTGGGCCAGGGTGGTGAAAAACTGTTTTTT.

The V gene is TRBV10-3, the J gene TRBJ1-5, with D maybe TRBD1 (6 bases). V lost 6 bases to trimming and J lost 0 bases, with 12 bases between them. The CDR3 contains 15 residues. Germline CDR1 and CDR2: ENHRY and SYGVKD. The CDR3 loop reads CAIRETGNSNQPQHF. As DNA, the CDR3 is TGTGCCATCAGGGAGACAGGCAATAGCAATCAGCCCCAGCATTTT.

CDR3 sequence: CASSQDVGLAGGRNTGELFF. CDR3 nucleotide sequence: TGCGCCAGCAGCCAAGATGTTGGACTAGCGGGGGGCAGGAACACCGGGGAGCTGTTTTTT. The chain is built from TRBV4-3 and TRBJ2-2; 14 positions match TRBD2. The CDR3 consists of 20 residues. From germline, CDR1 is LGHNA and CDR2 YSLEER. J lost 1 base, V lost 0 bases, and 7 bases had no gene match.

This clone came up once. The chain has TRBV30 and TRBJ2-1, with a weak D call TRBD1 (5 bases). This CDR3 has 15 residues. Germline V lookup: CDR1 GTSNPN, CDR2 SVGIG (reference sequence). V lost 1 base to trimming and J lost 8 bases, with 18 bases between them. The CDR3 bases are TGTGCCTGGAGTGGTGAGGAGACAGTTGTGGATGAGCAGTTCTTC. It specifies CAWSGEETVVDEQFF. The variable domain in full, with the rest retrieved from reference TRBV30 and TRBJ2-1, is SQTIHQWPATLVQPVGSPLSLECTVEGTSNPNLYWYRQAAGRGLQLLFYSVGIGQISSEVPQNLSASRPQDRQFILSSKKLLLSDSGFYLCAWSGEETVVDEQFFGPGTRLTVL.

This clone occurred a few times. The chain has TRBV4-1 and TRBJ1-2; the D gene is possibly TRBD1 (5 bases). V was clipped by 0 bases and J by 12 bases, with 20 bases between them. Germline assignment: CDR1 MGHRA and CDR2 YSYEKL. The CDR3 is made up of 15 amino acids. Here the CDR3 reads CASSQEETALGQDTF. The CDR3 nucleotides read TGCGCCAGCAGCCAAGAAGAGACAGCCCTAGGCCAGGACACCTTC.

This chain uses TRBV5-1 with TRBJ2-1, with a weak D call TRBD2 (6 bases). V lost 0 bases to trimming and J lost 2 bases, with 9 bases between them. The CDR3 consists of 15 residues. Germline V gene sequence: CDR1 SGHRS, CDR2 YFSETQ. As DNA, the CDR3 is TGCGCCAGCAGCTTGGATAGCGGAACCTACAATGAGCAGTTCTTC. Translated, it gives CASSLDSGTYNEQFF.

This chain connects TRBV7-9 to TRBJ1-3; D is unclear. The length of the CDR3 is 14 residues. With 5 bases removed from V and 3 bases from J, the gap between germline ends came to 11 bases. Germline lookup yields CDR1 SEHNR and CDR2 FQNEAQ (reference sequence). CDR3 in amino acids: CASSLIGVGNTIYF. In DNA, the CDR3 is TGTGCCAGCAGCCTAATCGGTGTTGGAAACACCATATATTTT. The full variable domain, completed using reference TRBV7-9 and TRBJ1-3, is DTGVSQNPRHKITKRGQNVTFRCDPISEHNRLYWYRQTLGQGPEFLTYFQNEAQLEKSRLLSDRFSAERPKGSFSTLEIQRTEQGDSAMYLCASSLIGVGNTIYFGEGSWLTVV.

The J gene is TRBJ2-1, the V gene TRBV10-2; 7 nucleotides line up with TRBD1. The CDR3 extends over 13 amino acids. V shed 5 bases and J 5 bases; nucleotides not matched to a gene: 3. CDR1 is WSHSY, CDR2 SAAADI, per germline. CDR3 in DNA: TGCGCCAGCAGTTTCGACAGGGACAATGAGCAGTTCTTC. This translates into CASSFDRDNEQFF.

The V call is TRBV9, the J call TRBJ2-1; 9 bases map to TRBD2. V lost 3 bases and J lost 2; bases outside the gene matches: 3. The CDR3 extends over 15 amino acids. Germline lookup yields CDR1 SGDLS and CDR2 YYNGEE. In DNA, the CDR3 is TGTGCCAGCAGCGCACGACTAGCGGCCTACAATGAGCAGTTCTTC. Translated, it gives CASSARLAAYNEQFF.

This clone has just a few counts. CDR3 coding DNA: TGTGCCAGCAGCAAAGTCACATGGACAGGGGAAAACGAGCAGTACTTC. Its protein product is CASSKVTWTGENEQYF. The chain couples TRBV21-1 to TRBJ2-7; TRBD1 is the table's D call and was not checked against the DNA. TRBV21-1 constitutes a pseudogene. This CDR3 is built from 16 residues.

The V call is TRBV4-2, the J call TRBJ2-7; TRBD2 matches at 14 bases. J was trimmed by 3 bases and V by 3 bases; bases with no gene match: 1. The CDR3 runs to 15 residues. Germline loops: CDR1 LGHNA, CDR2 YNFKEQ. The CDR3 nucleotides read TGTGCCAGCAGCCAGGGGACTAGCGGGGGCTACGAGCAGTACTTC. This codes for CASSQGTSGGYEQYF.

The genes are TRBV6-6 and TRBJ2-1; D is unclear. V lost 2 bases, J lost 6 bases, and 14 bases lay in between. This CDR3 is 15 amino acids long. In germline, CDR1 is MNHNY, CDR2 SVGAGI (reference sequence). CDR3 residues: CASSYHPEIPNEQFF. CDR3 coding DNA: TGTGCCAGCAGTTACCATCCCGAGATCCCCAATGAGCAGTTCTTC.

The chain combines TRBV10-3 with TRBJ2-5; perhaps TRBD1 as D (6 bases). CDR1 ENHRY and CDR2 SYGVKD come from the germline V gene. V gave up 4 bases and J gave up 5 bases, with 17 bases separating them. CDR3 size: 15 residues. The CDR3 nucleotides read TGTGCCATCAGTGGAGGTTTTGGGGGCGGTGAGACCCAGTACTTC. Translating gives CAISGGFGGGETQYF.

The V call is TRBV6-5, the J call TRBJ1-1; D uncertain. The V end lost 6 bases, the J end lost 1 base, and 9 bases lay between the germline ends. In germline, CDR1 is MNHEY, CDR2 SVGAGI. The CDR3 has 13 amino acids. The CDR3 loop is CASRPLGNTEAFF. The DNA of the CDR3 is TGTGCCAGCAGACCCCTCGGGAACACTGAAGCTTTCTTT.

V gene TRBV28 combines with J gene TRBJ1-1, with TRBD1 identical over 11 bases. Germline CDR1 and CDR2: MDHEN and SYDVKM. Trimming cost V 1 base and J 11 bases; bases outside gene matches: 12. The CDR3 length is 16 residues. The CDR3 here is CASSLLSGQGAGGAFF. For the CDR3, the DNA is TGTGCCAGCAGTTTATTGTCTGGACAGGGGGCCGGGGGGGCTTTCTTT.

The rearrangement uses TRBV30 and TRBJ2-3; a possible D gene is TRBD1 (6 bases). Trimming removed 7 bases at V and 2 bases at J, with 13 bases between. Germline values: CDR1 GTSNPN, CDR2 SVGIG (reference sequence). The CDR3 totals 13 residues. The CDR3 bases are TGTGCCTCCCCAGGGGTCTCCACAGATACGCAGTATTTT. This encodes CASPGVSTDTQYF.

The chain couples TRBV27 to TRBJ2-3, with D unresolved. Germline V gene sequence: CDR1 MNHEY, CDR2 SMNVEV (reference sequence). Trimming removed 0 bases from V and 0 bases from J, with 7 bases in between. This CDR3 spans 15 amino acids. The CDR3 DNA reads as TGTGCCAGCAGTTTATCAGCCTATAGCACAGATACGCAGTATTTT. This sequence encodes CASSLSAYSTDTQYF.

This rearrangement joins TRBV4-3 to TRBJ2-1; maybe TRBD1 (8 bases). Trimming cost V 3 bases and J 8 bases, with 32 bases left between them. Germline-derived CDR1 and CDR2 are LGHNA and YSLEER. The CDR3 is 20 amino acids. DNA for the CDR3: TGCGCCAGCAGCCACCTGGGGGGGACAGGACCCGATGAAGTACAATATGAGCAGTTCTTC. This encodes CASSHLGGTGPDEVQYEQFF.